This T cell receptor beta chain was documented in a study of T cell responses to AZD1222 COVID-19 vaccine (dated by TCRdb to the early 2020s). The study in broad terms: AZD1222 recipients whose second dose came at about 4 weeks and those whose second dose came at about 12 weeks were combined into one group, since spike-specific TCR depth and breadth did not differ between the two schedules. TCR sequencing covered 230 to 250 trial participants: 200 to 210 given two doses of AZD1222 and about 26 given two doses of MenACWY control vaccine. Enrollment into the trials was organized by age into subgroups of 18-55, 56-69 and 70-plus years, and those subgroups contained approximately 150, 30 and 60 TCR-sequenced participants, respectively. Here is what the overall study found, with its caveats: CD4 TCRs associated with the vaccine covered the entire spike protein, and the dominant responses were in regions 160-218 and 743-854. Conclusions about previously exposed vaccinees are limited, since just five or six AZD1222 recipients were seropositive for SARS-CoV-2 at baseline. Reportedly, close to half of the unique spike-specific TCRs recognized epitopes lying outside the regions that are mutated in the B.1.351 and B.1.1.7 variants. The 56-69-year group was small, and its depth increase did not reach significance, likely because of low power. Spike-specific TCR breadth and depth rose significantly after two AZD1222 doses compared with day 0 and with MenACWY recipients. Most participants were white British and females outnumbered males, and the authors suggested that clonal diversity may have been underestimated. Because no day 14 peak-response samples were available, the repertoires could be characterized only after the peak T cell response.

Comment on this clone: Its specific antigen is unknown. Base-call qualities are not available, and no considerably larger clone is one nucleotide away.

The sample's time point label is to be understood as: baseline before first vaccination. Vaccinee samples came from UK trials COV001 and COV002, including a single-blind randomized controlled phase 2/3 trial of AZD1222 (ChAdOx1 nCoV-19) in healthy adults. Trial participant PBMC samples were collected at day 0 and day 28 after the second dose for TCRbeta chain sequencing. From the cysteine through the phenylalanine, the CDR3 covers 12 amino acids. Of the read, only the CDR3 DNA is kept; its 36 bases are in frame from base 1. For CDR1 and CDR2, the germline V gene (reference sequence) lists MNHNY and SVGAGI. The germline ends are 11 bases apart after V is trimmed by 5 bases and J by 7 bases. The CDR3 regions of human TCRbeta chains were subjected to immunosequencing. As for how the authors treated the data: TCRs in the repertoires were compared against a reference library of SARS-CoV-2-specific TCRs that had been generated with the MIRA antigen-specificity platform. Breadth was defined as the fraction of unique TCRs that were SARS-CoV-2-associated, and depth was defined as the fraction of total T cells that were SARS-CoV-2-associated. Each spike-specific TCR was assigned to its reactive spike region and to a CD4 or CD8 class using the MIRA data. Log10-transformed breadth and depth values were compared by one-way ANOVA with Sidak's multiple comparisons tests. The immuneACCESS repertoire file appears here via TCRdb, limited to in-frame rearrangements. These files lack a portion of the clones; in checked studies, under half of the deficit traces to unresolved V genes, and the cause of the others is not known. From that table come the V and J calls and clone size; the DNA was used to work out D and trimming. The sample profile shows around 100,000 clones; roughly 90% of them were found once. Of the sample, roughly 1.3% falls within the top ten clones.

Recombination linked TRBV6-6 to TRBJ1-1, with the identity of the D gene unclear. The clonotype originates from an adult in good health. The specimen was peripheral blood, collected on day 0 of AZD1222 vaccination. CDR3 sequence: CASSAVVDEAFF. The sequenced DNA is TGTGCCAGCAGTGCTGTGGTAGATGAAGCTTTCTTT.